This record covers a single T cell receptor beta chain. Here immunoSEQ multiplex PCR was the method, and the copy in TCRdb shows in-frame clones only, minus some. The sample includes roughly 160,000 clones, roughly 80% of them seen just once. Participants, roughly 18 to 90 years old, spanned around 25 US areas. Either two negative PCRs, clearance, or symptom resolution qualified Cohort 3 donors as recovered. This sample was taken from a study of blood T cell repertoires in COVID-19. Across the whole study: Nucleic acid was either cDNA or gDNA, and it came from T cells, B-cell-depleted T cells, or PBMCs.

This CDR3 spans 14 amino acids. CDR1 and CDR2 from the germline V gene are SGDLS and YYNGEE. Trimming removed 0 bases from V and 7 bases from J, with 8 bases in between. The chain employs TRBV9 and TRBJ1-6; D gene ambiguous. This clonotype was obtained from a man aged 45 to 65 who had recovered from COVID-19. Input material: PBMCs or T cells enriched from blood (not recorded which). In nucleotides, the CDR3 is TGTGCCAGCAGCGTAGGGCAGGAAAATTCACCCCTCCACTTT. Protein: CASSVGQENSPLHF.